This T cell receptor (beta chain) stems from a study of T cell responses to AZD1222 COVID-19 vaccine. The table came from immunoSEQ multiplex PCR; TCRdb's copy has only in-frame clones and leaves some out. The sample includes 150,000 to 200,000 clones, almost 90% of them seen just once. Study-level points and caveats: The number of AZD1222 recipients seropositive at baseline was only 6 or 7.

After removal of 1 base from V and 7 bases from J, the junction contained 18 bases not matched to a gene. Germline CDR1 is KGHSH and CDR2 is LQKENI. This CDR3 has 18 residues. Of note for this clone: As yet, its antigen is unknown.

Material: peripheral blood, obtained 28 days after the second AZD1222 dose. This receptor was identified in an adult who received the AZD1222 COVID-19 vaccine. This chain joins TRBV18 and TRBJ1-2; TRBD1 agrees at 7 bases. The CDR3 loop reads CASSPLGTRTGPKGGYTF. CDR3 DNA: TGTGCCAGCTCACCACTGGGAACTAGGACAGGACCAAAGGGTGGCTACACCTTC. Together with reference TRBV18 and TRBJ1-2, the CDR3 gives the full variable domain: NAGVMQNPRHLVRRRGQEARLRCSPMKGHSHVYWYRQLPEEGLKFMVYLQKENIIDESGMPKERFSAEFPKEGPSILRIQQVVRGDSAAYFCASSPLGTRTGPKGGYTFGSGTRLTVV.